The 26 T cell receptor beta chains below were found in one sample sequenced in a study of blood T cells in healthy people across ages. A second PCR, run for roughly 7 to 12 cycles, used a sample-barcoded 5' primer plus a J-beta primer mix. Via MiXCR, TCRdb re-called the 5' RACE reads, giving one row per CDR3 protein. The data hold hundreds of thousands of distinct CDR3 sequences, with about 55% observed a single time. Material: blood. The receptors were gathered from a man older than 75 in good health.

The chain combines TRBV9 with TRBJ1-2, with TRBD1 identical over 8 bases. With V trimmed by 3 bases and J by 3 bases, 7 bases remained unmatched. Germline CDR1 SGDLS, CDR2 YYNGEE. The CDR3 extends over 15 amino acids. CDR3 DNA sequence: TGTGCCAGCAGCGACGCCGGGACAGGCTACTATGGCTACACCTTC. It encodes CASSDAGTGYYGYTF.

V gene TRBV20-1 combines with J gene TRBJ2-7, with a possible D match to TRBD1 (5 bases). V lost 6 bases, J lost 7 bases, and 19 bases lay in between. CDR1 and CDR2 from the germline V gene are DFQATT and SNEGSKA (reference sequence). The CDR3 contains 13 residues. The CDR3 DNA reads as TGCAGTGCGGGGCAGCTAACCTACAATGAGCAGTACTTC. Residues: CSAGQLTYNEQYF.

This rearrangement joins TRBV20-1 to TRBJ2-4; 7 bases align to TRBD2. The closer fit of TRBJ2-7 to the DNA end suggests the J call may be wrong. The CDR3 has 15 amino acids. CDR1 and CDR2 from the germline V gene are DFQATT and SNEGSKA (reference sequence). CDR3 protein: CSARELAEPSYEQYF. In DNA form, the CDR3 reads TGCAGTGCTAGAGAGCTAGCGGAACCCTCCTACGAGCAGTACTTC.

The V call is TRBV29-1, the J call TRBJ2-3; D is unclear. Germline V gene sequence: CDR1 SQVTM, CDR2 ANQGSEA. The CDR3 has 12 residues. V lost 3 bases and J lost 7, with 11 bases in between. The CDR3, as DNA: TGCAGCGTTGAGGTCGCACTGTATACGCAGTATTTT. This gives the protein CSVEVALYTQYF.

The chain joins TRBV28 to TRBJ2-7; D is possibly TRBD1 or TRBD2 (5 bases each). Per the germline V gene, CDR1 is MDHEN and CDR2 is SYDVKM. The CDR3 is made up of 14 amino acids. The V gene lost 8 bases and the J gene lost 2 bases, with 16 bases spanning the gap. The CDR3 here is CASGPERGPYEQYF. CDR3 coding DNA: TGTGCCAGCGGACCCGAGAGGGGTCCCTACGAGCAGTACTTC. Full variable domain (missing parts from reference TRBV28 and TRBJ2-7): DVKVTQSSRYLVKRTGEKVFLECVQDMDHENMFWYRQDPGLGLRLIYFSYDVKMKEKGDIPEGYSVSREKKERFSLILESASTNQTSMYLCASGPERGPYEQYFGPGTRLTVT.

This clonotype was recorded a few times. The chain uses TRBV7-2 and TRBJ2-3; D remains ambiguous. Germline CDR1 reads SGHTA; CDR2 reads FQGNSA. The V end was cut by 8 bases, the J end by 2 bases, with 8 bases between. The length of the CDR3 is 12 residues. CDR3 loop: CASSYVTDTQYF. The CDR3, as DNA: TGTGCCAGCTCCTACGTCACAGATACGCAGTATTTT. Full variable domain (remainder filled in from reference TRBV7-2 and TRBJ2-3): GAGVSQSPSNKVTEKGKDVELRCDPISGHTALYWYRQSLGQGLEFLIYFQGNSAPDKSGLPSDRFSAERTGGSVSTLTIQRTQQEDSAVYLCASSYVTDTQYFGPGTRLTVL.

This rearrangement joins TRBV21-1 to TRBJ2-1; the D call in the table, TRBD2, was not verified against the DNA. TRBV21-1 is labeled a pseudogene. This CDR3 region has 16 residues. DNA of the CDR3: TGTGCCAGCAGCAAAGCCTCCCAGCGGGACCGAAATGAGCAGTTCTTC. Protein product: CASSKASQRDRNEQFF.

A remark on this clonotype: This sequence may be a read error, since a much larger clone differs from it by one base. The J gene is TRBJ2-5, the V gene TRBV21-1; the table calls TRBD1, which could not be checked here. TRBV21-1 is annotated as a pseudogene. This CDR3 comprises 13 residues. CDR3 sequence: CASTPGQQETQSF. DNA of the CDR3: TGTGCCAGCACCCCGGGACAGCAAGAGACCCAGTCCTTC.

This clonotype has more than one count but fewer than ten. DNA of the CDR3: TGTGCCAGCAGTCCCGCTAGCGGGAGTTACTACGAGCAGTACTTC. Its translation: CASSPASGSYYEQYF. V is TRBV6-6 and J is TRBJ2-7; 10 bases fit TRBD2. V shed 5 bases, J shed 3 bases, and the junction held 7 bases outside the gene matches. The CDR3 has 15 amino acids. Per the germline V gene, CDR1 is MNHNY and CDR2 is SVGAGI (reference sequence).

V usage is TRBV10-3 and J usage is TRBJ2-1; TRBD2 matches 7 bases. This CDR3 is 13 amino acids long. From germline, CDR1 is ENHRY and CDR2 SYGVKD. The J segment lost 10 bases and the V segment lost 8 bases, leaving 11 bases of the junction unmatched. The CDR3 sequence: CAIGAGADYEQFF. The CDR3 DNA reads TGTGCCATCGGCGCGGGAGCAGACTACGAGCAGTTCTTC.

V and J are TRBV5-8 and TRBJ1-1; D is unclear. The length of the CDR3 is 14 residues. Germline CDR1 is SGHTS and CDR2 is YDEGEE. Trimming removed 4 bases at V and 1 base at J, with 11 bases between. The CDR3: CASSPTLANTEAFF. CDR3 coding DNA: TGTGCCAGCAGCCCGACACTAGCGAACACTGAAGCTTTCTTT.

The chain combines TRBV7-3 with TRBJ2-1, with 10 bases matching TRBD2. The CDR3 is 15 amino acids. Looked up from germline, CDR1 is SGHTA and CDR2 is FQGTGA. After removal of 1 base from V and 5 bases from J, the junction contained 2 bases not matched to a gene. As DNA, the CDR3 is TGTGCCAGCAGCTTAAGTCTAGCGGGGGACAATGAGCAGTTCTTC. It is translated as CASSLSLAGDNEQFF.

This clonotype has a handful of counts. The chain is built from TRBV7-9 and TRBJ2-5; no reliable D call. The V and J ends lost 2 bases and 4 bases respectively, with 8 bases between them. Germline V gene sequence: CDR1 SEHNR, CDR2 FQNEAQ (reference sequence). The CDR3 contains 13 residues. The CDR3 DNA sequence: TGTGCCAGCAGCTTATGGAGAGCAGAGACCCAGTACTTC. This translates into CASSLWRAETQYF.

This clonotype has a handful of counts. In nucleotides, the CDR3 is TGTGCCAGCTCACGGGAAATTAGCGGGATCTCCTACAATGAGCAGTTCTTC. Translation gives CASSREISGISYNEQFF. J is TRBJ2-1 and V is TRBV18; 8 bases line up with TRBD2. Germline V lookup: CDR1 KGHSH, CDR2 LQKENI. The CDR3 is 17 residues long. With V trimmed by 4 bases and J by 0 bases, 8 bases remained unmatched.

For the CDR3, the DNA is TGCGCCAGCAGCGGGGACAGGGTGGCCGGGGAGCTGTTTTTT. This sequence encodes CASSGDRVAGELFF. The rearrangement uses TRBV5-1 and TRBJ2-2; 9 bases map to TRBD1. This CDR3 has 14 residues. V lost 4 bases, J lost 6 bases, and 4 bases stayed unmatched. Germline V gene lookup returns CDR1 SGHRS and CDR2 YFSETQ.

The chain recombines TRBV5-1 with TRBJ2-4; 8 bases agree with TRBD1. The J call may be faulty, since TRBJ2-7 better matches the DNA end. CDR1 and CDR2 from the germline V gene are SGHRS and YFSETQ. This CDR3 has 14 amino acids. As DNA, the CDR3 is TGCGCCAGCAGGGGGGCAGGGGGCTTTTACGAGCAGTACTTC. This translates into CASRGAGGFYEQYF.

CDR3 region: CATSRDRASGRFPGELFF. CDR3 sequence (DNA): TGTGCCACCAGCAGAGATAGGGCTAGCGGGCGTTTTCCCGGGGAGCTGTTTTTT. The chain has TRBV15 and TRBJ2-2; 8 bases align to TRBD2. This CDR3 has 18 amino acids. V lost 0 bases to trimming and J lost 6 bases; unmatched junction nucleotides: 12. CDR1 and CDR2 (germline): LNHNV, YYDKDF (reference sequence).

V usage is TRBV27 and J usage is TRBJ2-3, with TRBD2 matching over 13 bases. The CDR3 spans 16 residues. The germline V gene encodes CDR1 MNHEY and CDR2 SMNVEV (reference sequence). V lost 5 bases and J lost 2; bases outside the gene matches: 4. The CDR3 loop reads CASSPLAGGPTDTQYF. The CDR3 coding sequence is TGTGCCAGCAGTCCACTAGCGGGAGGGCCCACAGATACGCAGTATTTT.

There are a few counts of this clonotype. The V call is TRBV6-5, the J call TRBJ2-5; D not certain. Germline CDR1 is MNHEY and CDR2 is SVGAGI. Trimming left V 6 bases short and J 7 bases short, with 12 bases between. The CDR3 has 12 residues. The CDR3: CASSVHLGTQYF. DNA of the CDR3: TGTGCCAGCAGCGTTCACTTGGGGACCCAGTACTTC.

The DNA of the CDR3 is TGTGCCAGCACCCCTGGACAGGGGTTATCCCACGAGCAGTACTTC. Protein: CASTPGQGLSHEQYF. The chain couples TRBV6-1 to TRBJ2-7; 9 bases fit TRBD1. The CDR3 loop spans 15 amino acids. V trimming: 7 bases; J trimming: 5 bases; junction bases outside the gene matches: 12. CDR1 is MNHNS and CDR2 is SASEGT in the germline V gene.

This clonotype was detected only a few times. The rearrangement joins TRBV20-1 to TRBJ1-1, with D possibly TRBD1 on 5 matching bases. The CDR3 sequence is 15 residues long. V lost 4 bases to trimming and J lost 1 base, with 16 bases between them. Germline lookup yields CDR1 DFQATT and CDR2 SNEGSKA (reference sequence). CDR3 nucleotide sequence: TGCAGTGCTACATCCGGGACGCCGGGGAACACTGAAGCTTTCTTT. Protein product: CSATSGTPGNTEAFF.

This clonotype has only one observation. CDR3 sequence (DNA): TGCAGTGCTGGAGGGGGCCCGACAGGGGTCTCCCCCGAGCAGTACTTC. It specifies CSAGGGPTGVSPEQYF. The gene calls are TRBV20-1 and TRBJ2-7, with 8 bases fitting TRBD1. The CDR3 runs 16 residues. Germline V gene data show CDR1 as DFQATT and CDR2 as SNEGSKA (reference sequence). V shed 5 bases, J shed 6 bases, and the junction held 18 bases outside the gene matches.

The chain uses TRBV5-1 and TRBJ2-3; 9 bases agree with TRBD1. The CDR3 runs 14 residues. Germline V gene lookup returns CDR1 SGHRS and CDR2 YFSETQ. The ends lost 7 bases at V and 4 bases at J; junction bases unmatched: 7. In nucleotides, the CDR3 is TGCGCCAGCTTGGGACAGGGCAGAGCAGATACGCAGTATTTT. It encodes CASLGQGRADTQYF.

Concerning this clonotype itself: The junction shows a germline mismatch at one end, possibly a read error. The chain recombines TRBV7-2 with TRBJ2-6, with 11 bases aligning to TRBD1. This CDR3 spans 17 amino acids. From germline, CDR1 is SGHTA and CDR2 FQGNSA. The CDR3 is CASSRTGGRFGTNVLTF. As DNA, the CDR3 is TGTGCCAGCAGCCGGACAGGGGGCCGCTTTGGGACCAACGTCCTGACTTTC.

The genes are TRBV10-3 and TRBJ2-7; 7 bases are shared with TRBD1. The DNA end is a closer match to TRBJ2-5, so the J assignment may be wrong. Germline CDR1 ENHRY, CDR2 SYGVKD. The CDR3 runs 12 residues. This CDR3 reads CAISGDRETQYF. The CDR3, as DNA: TGTGCCATCAGTGGGGACAGAGAGACCCAGTACTTC.

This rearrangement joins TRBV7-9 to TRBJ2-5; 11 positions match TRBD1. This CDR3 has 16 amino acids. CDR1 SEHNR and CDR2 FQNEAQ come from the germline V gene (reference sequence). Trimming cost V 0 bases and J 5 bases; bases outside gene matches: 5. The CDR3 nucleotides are TGTGCCAGCAGCTTAGCAAGGGACAGGGGGAAGGAGACCCAGTACTTC. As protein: CASSLARDRGKETQYF.